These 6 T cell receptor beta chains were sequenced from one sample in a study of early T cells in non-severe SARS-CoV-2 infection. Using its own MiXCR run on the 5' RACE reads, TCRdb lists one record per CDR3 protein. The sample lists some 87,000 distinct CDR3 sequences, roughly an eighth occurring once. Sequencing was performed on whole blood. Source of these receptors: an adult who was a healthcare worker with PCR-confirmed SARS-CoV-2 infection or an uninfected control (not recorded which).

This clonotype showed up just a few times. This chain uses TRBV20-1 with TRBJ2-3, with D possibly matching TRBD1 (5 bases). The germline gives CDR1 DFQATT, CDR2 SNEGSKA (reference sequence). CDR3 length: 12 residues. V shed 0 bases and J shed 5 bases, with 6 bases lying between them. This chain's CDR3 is CSARDDRDTQYF. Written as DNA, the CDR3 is TGCAGTGCTAGAGATGACAGAGATACGCAGTATTTT.

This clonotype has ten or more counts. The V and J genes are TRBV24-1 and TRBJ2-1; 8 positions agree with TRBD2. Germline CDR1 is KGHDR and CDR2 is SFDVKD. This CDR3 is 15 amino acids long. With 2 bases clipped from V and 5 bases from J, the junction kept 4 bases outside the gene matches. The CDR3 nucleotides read TGTGCCACCAGTGATTCGGGACTAGGGAACAATGAGCAGTTCTTC. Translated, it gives CATSDSGLGNNEQFF.

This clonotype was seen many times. In DNA form, the CDR3 reads TGTGCCAGCAGCTTCCACATTTTCAGATACAATGAGCAGTTCTTC. Translating it yields CASSFHIFRYNEQFF. This chain uses TRBV7-2 with TRBJ2-1; no definite D call. The CDR3 contains 15 residues. Germline assignment: CDR1 SGHTA and CDR2 FQGNSA. V lost 3 bases, J lost 4 bases, and 13 bases lay in between. Full variable domain (rest looked up from reference TRBV7-2 and TRBJ2-1): GAGVSQSPSNKVTEKGKDVELRCDPISGHTALYWYRQSLGQGLEFLIYFQGNSAPDKSGLPSDRFSAERTGGSVSTLTIQRTQQEDSAVYLCASSFHIFRYNEQFFGPGTRLTVL.

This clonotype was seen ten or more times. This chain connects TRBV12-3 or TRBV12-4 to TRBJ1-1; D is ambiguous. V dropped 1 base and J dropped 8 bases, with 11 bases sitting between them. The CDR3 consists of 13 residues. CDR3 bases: TGTGCCAGCAGTTTAGTAGCGGACGGAGAAGCTTTCTTT. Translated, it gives CASSLVADGEAFF.

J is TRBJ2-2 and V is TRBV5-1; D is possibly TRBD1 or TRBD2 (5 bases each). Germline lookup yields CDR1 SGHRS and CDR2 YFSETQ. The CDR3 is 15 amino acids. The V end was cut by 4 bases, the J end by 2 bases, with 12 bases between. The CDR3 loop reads CASSGPGRNTGELFF. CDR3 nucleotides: TGCGCCAGCAGCGGTCCGGGGCGTAACACCGGGGAGCTGTTTTTT.

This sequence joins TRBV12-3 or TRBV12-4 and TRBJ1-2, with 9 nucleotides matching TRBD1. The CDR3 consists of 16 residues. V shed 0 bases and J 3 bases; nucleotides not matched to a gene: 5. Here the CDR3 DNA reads TGTGCCAGCAGTTTAGCGCCGGGACAGGGTGACTATGGCTACACCTTC. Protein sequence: CASSLAPGQGDYGYTF.